The rows below give T cell receptor beta chains drawn from one sample of a study of tissue T cells after allogeneic stem cell transplantation. Clones were read by immunoSEQ multiplex PCR, and TCRdb kept only the in-frame ones, dropping some. The sample records roughly 25,000 clones, 91% being singletons. The specimen was blood, collected before transplantation. These receptors were collected from a male donor at least 60 years old who later had graft-versus-host disease after an allogeneic stem cell transplant. CDR3s include the opening cysteine and the closing phenylalanine or tryptophan. The order of the fields is J gene, D gene, V gene, clone size, CDR3 protein, CDR3 DNA. D genes are given only for firm matches. Not every row has a clone size; where given, it reads once, few, many or a size class.

J gene: TRBJ1-2; D gene: .; V gene: TRBV6-5; clone size: .; CDR3 protein: CASRLDRHYGYTF; CDR3 DNA: TGTGCCAGCAGATTAGACAGACACTATGGCTACACCTTC
J gene: TRBJ2-3; D gene: .; V gene: TRBV19; clone size: .; CDR3 protein: CASSDTDTQYF; CDR3 DNA: TGTGCCAGTAGTGATACAGATACGCAGTATTTT
J gene: TRBJ1-6; D gene: .; V gene: TRBV9; clone size: .; CDR3 protein: CASSSVGSTYSPLHF; CDR3 DNA: TGTGCCAGCAGCTCAGTCGGCAGTACCTATTCACCCCTCCACTTT
J gene: TRBJ2-1; D gene: .; V gene: TRBV6-5; clone size: once; CDR3 protein: CASRRLGGNEQFF; CDR3 DNA: TGTGCCAGCAGAAGACTAGGAGGAAATGAGCAGTTCTTC
J gene: TRBJ2-6; D gene: .; V gene: TRBV11-3; clone size: .; CDR3 protein: CASSPRGAGGANVLTF; CDR3 DNA: TGTGCCAGCAGCCCGAGGGGGGCGGGAGGGGCCAACGTCCTGACTTTC
J gene: TRBJ2-7; D gene: .; V gene: TRBV5-1; clone size: few; CDR3 protein: CASSLTGSDYEQYF; CDR3 DNA: TGCGCCAGCAGCTTGACAGGGAGTGACTACGAGCAGTACTTC
J gene: TRBJ2-1; D gene: .; V gene: TRBV12-2; clone size: .; CDR3 protein: CASRLGTVGGAPDEQFF; CDR3 DNA: TGTGCAAGTCGCTTAGGAACGGTGGGGGGCGCCCCCGATGAGCAGTTCTTC
J gene: TRBJ2-1; D gene: .; V gene: TRBV7-6; clone size: few; CDR3 protein: CASSLSGFSYNEQFF; CDR3 DNA: TGTGCCAGCAGCTTAAGCGGGTTTTCCTACAATGAGCAGTTCTTC
J gene: TRBJ2-7; D gene: TRBD1; V gene: TRBV18; clone size: .; CDR3 protein: CASSLNSGTAQLQYF; CDR3 DNA: TGTGCCAGCTCATTGAATTCCGGGACAGCTCAGCTGCAGTACTTC
J gene: TRBJ2-2; D gene: .; V gene: TRBV19; clone size: .; CDR3 protein: CASSRQGSRNTGELFF; CDR3 DNA: TGTGCCAGTAGTAGGCAGGGGAGCCGGAACACCGGGGAGCTGTTTTTT
J gene: TRBJ1-5; D gene: .; V gene: TRBV4-1; clone size: .; CDR3 protein: CASSQGTGIGYNQPQHF; CDR3 DNA: TGCGCCAGCAGCCAAGGTACAGGGATCGGCTACAATCAGCCCCAGCATTTT
J gene: TRBJ1-2; D gene: .; V gene: TRBV7-2; clone size: .; CDR3 protein: CASSLVASTQGKNGYTF; CDR3 DNA: TGTGCCAGCAGCTTAGTCGCATCAACACAGGGTAAAAATGGCTACACCTTC
J gene: TRBJ1-1; D gene: .; V gene: TRBV18; clone size: .; CDR3 protein: CASSPRISGRTEAFF; CDR3 DNA: TGTGCCAGCTCACCTCGAATTTCCGGGAGAACTGAAGCTTTCTTT
J gene: TRBJ2-3; D gene: .; V gene: TRBV19; clone size: .; CDR3 protein: CATKTPGLHTDTQYF; CDR3 DNA: TGTGCCACTAAGACCCCGGGACTCCACACAGATACGCAGTATTTT
J gene: TRBJ2-5; D gene: TRBD2; V gene: TRBV19; clone size: .; CDR3 protein: CASSRTSGVYQETQYF; CDR3 DNA: TGTGCCAGTAGTAGGACTAGCGGGGTGTACCAAGAGACCCAGTACTTC
J gene: TRBJ2-1; D gene: .; V gene: TRBV30; clone size: .; CDR3 protein: CAWSVLAGRRGTYNEQFF; CDR3 DNA: TGTGCCTGGAGTGTACTGGCCGGGAGAAGGGGAACCTACAATGAGCAGTTCTTC
J gene: TRBJ2-7; D gene: .; V gene: TRBV4-1; clone size: .; CDR3 protein: CASSQANYEQYF; CDR3 DNA: TGCGCCAGCAGCCAAGCGAACTACGAGCAGTACTTC
J gene: TRBJ1-4; D gene: .; V gene: TRBV19; clone size: .; CDR3 protein: CASSRHHGRNEKLFF; CDR3 DNA: TGTGCCAGTAGCCGCCACCACGGGCGTAATGAAAAACTGTTTTTT
J gene: TRBJ1-5; D gene: TRBD1; V gene: TRBV5-8; clone size: once; CDR3 protein: CASSLHGTGDGKPQHF; CDR3 DNA: TGTGCCAGCAGCTTGCACGGGACAGGGGACGGGAAGCCCCAGCATTTT
J gene: TRBJ1-1; D gene: .; V gene: TRBV23-1; clone size: .; CDR3 protein: CASIASPCGSRNEAFF; CDR3 DNA: TGCGCCAGCATCGCCTCTCCCTGCGGGAGCCGGAATGAAGCTTTCTTT
J gene: TRBJ2-3; D gene: TRBD2; V gene: TRBV10-2; clone size: .; CDR3 protein: CASSEGKGLAGRTDTQYF; CDR3 DNA: TGCGCCAGCAGTGAGGGTAAGGGACTAGCGGGGCGCACAGATACGCAGTATTTT
J gene: TRBJ2-7; D gene: .; V gene: TRBV3-1/TRBV3-2; clone size: .; CDR3 protein: CASSHRTPTYEQYF; CDR3 DNA: TGTGCCAGCAGCCACCGGACTCCTACCTACGAGCAGTACTTC
J gene: TRBJ2-4; D gene: .; V gene: TRBV24-1; clone size: .; CDR3 protein: CATSDAGIQYF; CDR3 DNA: TGTGCCACCAGTGACGCCGGCATTCAGTACTTC
J gene: TRBJ1-2; D gene: TRBD1; V gene: TRBV6-2/TRBV6-3; clone size: .; CDR3 protein: CASSNGQGYGYTF; CDR3 DNA: TGTGCCAGCAGTAACGGACAGGGCTATGGCTACACCTTC
J gene: TRBJ1-4; D gene: .; V gene: TRBV5-8; clone size: .; CDR3 protein: CASSLPIGEGEKLFF; CDR3 DNA: TGTGCCAGCAGCTTGCCGATCGGTGAAGGCGAAAAACTGTTTTTT
J gene: TRBJ1-1; D gene: .; V gene: TRBV11-2; clone size: .; CDR3 protein: CASSLGGLVNTEAFF; CDR3 DNA: TGTGCCAGCAGCTTAGGAGGCTTGGTGAACACTGAAGCTTTCTTT
J gene: TRBJ2-1; D gene: .; V gene: TRBV3-1/TRBV3-2; clone size: .; CDR3 protein: CASSTRRTSYNEQFF; CDR3 DNA: TGTGCCAGCAGCACCCGAAGGACTTCCTACAATGAGCAGTTCTTC
J gene: TRBJ2-3; D gene: .; V gene: TRBV5-1; clone size: .; CDR3 protein: CASRRSNRADTQYF; CDR3 DNA: TGCGCCAGCAGGAGATCGAACAGGGCAGATACGCAGTATTTT
J gene: TRBJ2-1; D gene: .; V gene: TRBV6-2/TRBV6-3; clone size: .; CDR3 protein: CASTPTSKVWEQFF; CDR3 DNA: TGTGCCAGCACCCCTACTAGTAAGGTTTGGGAGCAGTTCTTC
J gene: TRBJ1-5; D gene: .; V gene: TRBV5-1; clone size: .; CDR3 protein: CASSLAGPGSEPQHF; CDR3 DNA: TGCGCCAGCAGCTTGGCAGGACCAGGGAGCGAGCCCCAGCATTTT
J gene: TRBJ1-2; D gene: TRBD1; V gene: TRBV6-5; clone size: .; CDR3 protein: CASSYDGTAYGYTF; CDR3 DNA: TGTGCCAGCAGTTACGACGGGACAGCATATGGCTACACCTTC
J gene: TRBJ2-7; D gene: .; V gene: TRBV7-5; clone size: once; CDR3 protein: CVRSPGGGSYEQYF; CDR3 DNA: TGTGTCAGAAGCCCCGGGGGGGGCTCCTACGAGCAGTACTTC
J gene: TRBJ1-1; D gene: .; V gene: TRBV27; clone size: .; CDR3 protein: CASSFAVGAEAFF; CDR3 DNA: TGTGCCAGCAGTTTCGCCGTGGGGGCTGAAGCTTTCTTT
J gene: TRBJ1-4; D gene: .; V gene: TRBV27; clone size: .; CDR3 protein: CASSSPTRMTGEKLFF; CDR3 DNA: TGTGCCAGCAGTAGCCCAACAAGAATGACGGGGGAAAAACTGTTTTTT
J gene: TRBJ2-7; D gene: TRBD1; V gene: TRBV7-9; clone size: .; CDR3 protein: CAGDRNGEQYF; CDR3 DNA: TGTGCCGGGGACAGGAACGGGGAGCAGTACTTC
J gene: TRBJ1-1; D gene: .; V gene: TRBV6-2/TRBV6-3; clone size: .; CDR3 protein: CASSYRAGSEAFF; CDR3 DNA: TGTGCCAGCAGTTACCGGGCGGGGTCTGAAGCTTTCTTT
J gene: TRBJ2-3; D gene: TRBD2; V gene: TRBV2; clone size: once; CDR3 protein: CASRRRTSGGTDTQYF; CDR3 DNA: TGTGCCAGCCGGAGAAGGACTAGCGGGGGCACAGATACGCAGTATTTT
J gene: TRBJ2-3; D gene: TRBD2; V gene: TRBV2; clone size: .; CDR3 protein: CASRDGTSGVQDTQYF; CDR3 DNA: TGTGCCAGCAGAGACGGGACTAGCGGGGTCCAAGATACGCAGTATTTT
J gene: TRBJ2-7; D gene: .; V gene: TRBV7-9; clone size: .; CDR3 protein: CASSLSENYEQYF; CDR3 DNA: TGTGCCAGCAGCTTGTCTGAGAACTACGAGCAGTACTTC
J gene: TRBJ2-1; D gene: .; V gene: TRBV6-5; clone size: .; CDR3 protein: CASRDGTGSYNEQFF; CDR3 DNA: TGTGCCAGCAGGGATGGGACTGGCTCCTACAATGAGCAGTTCTTC
J gene: TRBJ1-3; D gene: .; V gene: TRBV18; clone size: .; CDR3 protein: CASSPRQVGNTIYF; CDR3 DNA: TGTGCCAGCTCACCACGGCAGGTTGGAAACACCATATATTTT
J gene: TRBJ1-1; D gene: TRBD1; V gene: TRBV7-2; clone size: .; CDR3 protein: CASSWRQGGTEAFF; CDR3 DNA: TGTGCCAGCAGCTGGAGACAGGGTGGCACTGAAGCTTTCTTT
J gene: TRBJ1-4; D gene: TRBD1; V gene: TRBV3-1/TRBV3-2; clone size: .; CDR3 protein: CASSRLPGQGDEKLFF; CDR3 DNA: TGTGCCAGCAGCCGTCTACCGGGACAGGGGGACGAAAAACTGTTTTTT
J gene: TRBJ1-1; D gene: .; V gene: TRBV15; clone size: .; CDR3 protein: CATSRVTHRATEAFF; CDR3 DNA: TGTGCCACCAGCAGAGTGACCCACAGGGCTACTGAAGCTTTCTTT
J gene: TRBJ2-2; D gene: TRBD2; V gene: TRBV5-4; clone size: .; CDR3 protein: CASSLKSGGAGGELFF; CDR3 DNA: TGTGCCAGCAGCCTGAAGAGCGGGGGGGCGGGCGGGGAGCTGTTTTTT
J gene: TRBJ1-6; D gene: .; V gene: TRBV6-1; clone size: .; CDR3 protein: CASSQASNSPLHF; CDR3 DNA: TGTGCCAGCAGTCAAGCCTCCAATTCACCCCTCCACTTT
J gene: TRBJ1-1; D gene: TRBD1; V gene: TRBV29-1; clone size: .; CDR3 protein: CSVGGDRENTEAFF; CDR3 DNA: TGCAGCGTTGGGGGAGACAGGGAAAACACTGAAGCTTTCTTT
J gene: TRBJ1-5; D gene: .; V gene: TRBV12-3/TRBV12-4; clone size: .; CDR3 protein: CASSFSGGQPQHF; CDR3 DNA: TGTGCCAGCAGTTTCTCGGGGGGTCAGCCCCAGCATTTT
J gene: TRBJ2-5; D gene: TRBD2; V gene: TRBV6-2/TRBV6-3; clone size: .; CDR3 protein: CASSWTSGGVGETQYF; CDR3 DNA: TGTGCCAGCAGCTGGACTAGCGGGGGGGTCGGAGAGACCCAGTACTTC
J gene: TRBJ2-1; D gene: TRBD2; V gene: TRBV7-2; clone size: once; CDR3 protein: CASSSGLAGDEQFF; CDR3 DNA: TGTGCCAGCAGTTCTGGACTAGCGGGAGATGAGCAGTTCTTC
J gene: TRBJ2-1; D gene: TRBD2; V gene: TRBV18; clone size: .; CDR3 protein: CASSPYQRGSSEEQFF; CDR3 DNA: TGTGCCAGCTCACCATATCAGCGGGGTTCTTCGGAGGAGCAGTTCTTC
J gene: TRBJ2-2; D gene: TRBD2; V gene: TRBV7-2; clone size: once; CDR3 protein: CASSFSGRGGGELFF; CDR3 DNA: TGTGCCAGCAGCTTCTCCGGGAGGGGTGGCGGGGAGCTGTTTTTT